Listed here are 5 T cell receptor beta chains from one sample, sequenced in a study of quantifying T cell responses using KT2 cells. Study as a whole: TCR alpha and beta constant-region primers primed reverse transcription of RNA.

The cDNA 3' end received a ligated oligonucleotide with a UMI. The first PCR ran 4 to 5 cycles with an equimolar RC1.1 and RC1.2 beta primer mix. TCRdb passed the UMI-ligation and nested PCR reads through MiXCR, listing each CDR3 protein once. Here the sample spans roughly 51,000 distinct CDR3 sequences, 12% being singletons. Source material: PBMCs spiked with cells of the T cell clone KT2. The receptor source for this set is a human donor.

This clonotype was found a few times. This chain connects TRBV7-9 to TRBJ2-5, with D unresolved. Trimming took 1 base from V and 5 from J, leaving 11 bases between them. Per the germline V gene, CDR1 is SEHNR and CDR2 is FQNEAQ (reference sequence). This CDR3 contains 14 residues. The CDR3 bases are TGTGCCAGCAGCTTAGGGAGTGGCGCCGAGACCCAGTACTTC. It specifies CASSLGSGAETQYF. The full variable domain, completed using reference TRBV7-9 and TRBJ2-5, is DTGVSQNPRHKITKRGQNVTFRCDPISEHNRLYWYRQTLGQGPEFLTYFQNEAQLEKSRLLSDRFSAERPKGSFSTLEIQRTEQGDSAMYLCASSLGSGAETQYFGPGTRLLVL.

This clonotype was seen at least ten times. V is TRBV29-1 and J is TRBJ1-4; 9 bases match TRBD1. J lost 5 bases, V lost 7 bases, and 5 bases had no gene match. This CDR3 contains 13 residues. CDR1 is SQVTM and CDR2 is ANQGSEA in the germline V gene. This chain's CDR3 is CSGSGTGNEKLFF. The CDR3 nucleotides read TGCAGCGGCTCCGGGACAGGGAATGAAAAACTGTTTTTT.

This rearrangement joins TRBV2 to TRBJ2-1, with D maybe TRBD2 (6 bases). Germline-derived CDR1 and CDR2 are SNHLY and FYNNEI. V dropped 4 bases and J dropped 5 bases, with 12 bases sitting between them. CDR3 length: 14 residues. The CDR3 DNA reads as TGTGCCAGCAGTGTACAGCGGGCAAACAATGAGCAGTTCTTC. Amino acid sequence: CASSVQRANNEQFF.

CDR3 protein: CSARVTDRDQPQHF. In DNA, the CDR3 is TGCAGTGCTAGAGTTACGGACAGGGACCAGCCCCAGCATTTT. The chain links TRBV20-1 to TRBJ1-5; 8 bases match TRBD1. Germline values: CDR1 DFQATT, CDR2 SNEGSKA (reference sequence). After removal of 1 base from V and 7 bases from J, the junction contained 6 bases not matched to a gene. The CDR3 is 14 amino acids.

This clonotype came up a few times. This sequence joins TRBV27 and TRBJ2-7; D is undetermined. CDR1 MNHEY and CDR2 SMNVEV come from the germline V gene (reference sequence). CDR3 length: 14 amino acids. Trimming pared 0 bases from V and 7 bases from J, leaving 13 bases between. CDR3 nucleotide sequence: TGTGCCAGCAGTTTATCACCACCTCTCTGGGAGCAGTACTTC. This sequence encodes CASSLSPPLWEQYF.